The source of this T cell receptor beta chain is a study of beta chain features in type 1 diabetes. In this sample, this clone turned up a few times. The CDR3 has 15 amino acids. V lost 5 bases, J lost 8 bases, and 9 bases stayed unmatched. Germline CDR1 is SGHAT and CDR2 is FQNNGV. The entirety of the isolated RNA underwent reverse transcription, so expressed TCRB transcripts were sequenced. TCRdb's table, derived via immunoSEQ multiplex PCR, lists solely in-frame clones and lacks some. Of some 410,000 clones in the sample, 14% were seen once. This clonotype was obtained from a man in his thirties or forties in good health. This rearrangement joins TRBV11-2 to TRBJ2-5, with TRBD1 matching 12 bases. The sample consisted of naive CD4+ T cells from blood. The CDR3 bases are TGTGCCAGCAGCGCCGGGACAGGGGGCTTATTAACCCAGTACTTC. It is translated as CASSAGTGGLLTQYF. Based on the CDR3 plus reference TRBV11-2 and TRBJ2-5, the full variable domain is EAGVAQSPRYKIIEKRQSVAFWCNPISGHATLYWYQQILGQGPKLLIQFQNNGVVDDSQLPKDRFSAERLKGVDSTLKIQPAKLEDSAVYLCASSAGTGGLLTQYFGPGTRLLVL.